A selection of T cell receptor beta chains follows, all from one sample in a study of blood T cells in healthy people across ages. From the 5' RACE reads, TCRdb called clonotypes with MiXCR, one entry per CDR3 protein. The profile shows around 1.7 million distinct CDR3 sequences, roughly 27% of them singletons. Sequencing was performed on blood. The receptor set was obtained from a woman in her thirties in good health. The CDR3 runs from the conserved cysteine through the conserved F or W.

j_call v_call cdr3_length cdr3_aa
TRBJ2-6 TRBV5-4 15 CASSLKLSGANVLTF
TRBJ2-1 TRBV12-3/TRBV12-4 14 CASSSTSGAHEQFF
TRBJ2-5 TRBV7-3 13 CASSLTRSETQYF
TRBJ2-7 TRBV6-2/TRBV6-3 15 CASTDRGRDSYEQYF
TRBJ2-1 TRBV2 15 CASSEVGGSYNEQFF
TRBJ1-2 TRBV9 16 CASSVTGEPTNYGYTF
TRBJ1-5 TRBV20-1 13 CSTLWQPNQPQHF
TRBJ2-1 TRBV12-5 15 CASAGTGMTYNEQFF
TRBJ1-6 TRBV4-1 16 CASSHGDPMPNSPLHF
NA TRBV7-9 14 CASSLGTGEHEQFF
TRBJ2-1 TRBV7-2 16 CASSPGLAGGSVEQFF
TRBJ2-1 TRBV2 14 CASSLTSGVLEQFF
TRBJ2-7 TRBV5-4 16 CASSLKSLGGTYEQYF
TRBJ2-2 TRBV5-1 14 CASSLDPQTGELFF
TRBJ2-7 TRBV2 14 CASAGGGLSYEQYF
TRBJ1-1 TRBV5-4 19 CASNTPDRGHRDVGTEAFF
TRBJ2-5 TRBV7-2 13 CASSLKGVETQYF
TRBJ1-5 TRBV28 17 CASSLRTGAYSNQPQHF
TRBJ2-3 TRBV20-1 15 CSADSGRGSTDTQYF
TRBJ2-7 TRBV7-9 14 CASTRTGLSYEQYF
TRBJ2-1 TRBV6-1 16 CASSEFGSPSVIEQFF
TRBJ2-7 TRBV14 14 CASTPAGGRGEQYF
TRBJ1-2 TRBV29-1 12 CSGTGQGHGYTF
TRBJ2-5 TRBV7-2 12 CASSSAGETQYF
TRBJ2-1 TRBV3-1 13 CASSQGWGDGQFF
TRBJ2-7 TRBV3-1 17 CASSRHLTSGSLYEQYF
TRBJ2-1 TRBV10-2 15 CASSDPGTGTHEQFF
TRBJ1-4 TRBV24-1 15 CATSDLREGNGKLFF
TRBJ2-7 TRBV28 12 CASGEGPYEQYF
TRBJ1-6 TRBV4-1 17 CASSQDRDRYPNSPLHF
TRBJ2-5 TRBV9 21 CASSVATGTGTSGGREETQYF
TRBJ1-6 TRBV7-9 16 CASSLWAGYGNSPLHF
NA TRBV5-1 13 CASSFNQGGEQYF
TRBJ1-5 TRBV7-6 17 CASSFAAGPLRDQPQHF
TRBJ1-1 TRBV20-1 10 CRGGGTEAFF
TRBJ2-1 TRBV6-5 12 CASTRGNNEQFF
TRBJ2-3 TRBV20-1 15 CSASAADTPTDTQYF